This T cell receptor (beta chain) was identified during a study of technical replicates of blood from several donors. Some clones are missing from TCRdb's copy, which holds only in-frame ones; the method was immunoSEQ multiplex PCR. This sample has under 85,000 clones, with roughly 94% found just once. V dropped 4 bases and J dropped 4 bases, with 11 bases sitting between them. CDR1 SGHRS and CDR2 YFSETQ come from the germline V gene. The CDR3 consists of 13 residues. The chain uses TRBV5-1 and TRBJ2-5, with D possibly matching TRBD1 (6 bases). The sequenced material came from T cells isolated from PBMCs. This TCR came from a human donor in good health. The CDR3 sequence: CASSPTGTETQYF. The CDR3 region has the DNA TGCGCCAGCAGCCCAACAGGGACAGAGACCCAGTACTTC.